The clone carrying this T cell receptor beta chain was seen many times. Its antigen is not known. These data belong to a study of T cells after yellow fever vaccination. At the level of the study: Researchers used SMART-Seq v4 Ultra Low Input to prepare fractions that had low cell numbers. Study-level points and caveats: Detected again after the booster were most primary-vaccination clones, at 96% CD4 and 70% to 90% CD8. Contamination of FACS-sorted repertoires by abundant clonotypes from the bulk population could occur.

Looked up from germline, CDR1 is GTSNPN and CDR2 is SVGIG (reference sequence). Trimming pared 0 bases from V and 8 bases from J, leaving 5 bases between. The CDR3 runs to 11 residues. A 5'RACE template-switching step, the method used to make TCR cDNA, added a universal primer site and UMIs. In TCRdb, the 5' RACE reads were re-called with MiXCR into one record per CDR3 protein. Among tens of thousands of distinct CDR3 sequences, 6% to 8% were seen once, and the ten largest hold over 25%. Sequenced here: CD8+ T cells sorted from PBMCs, sampled approximately 16 days after the first yellow fever vaccination. This TCR came from a young man who received the YFV17D yellow fever vaccine. V is TRBV30 and J is TRBJ2-1; D remains unclear. In nucleotides, the CDR3 is TGTGCCTGGAGTGTAATTCATGAGCAGTTCTTC. This translates into CAWSVIHEQFF.